This T cell receptor (beta chain) derives from a study of blood T cell repertoires in COVID-19. For the study at large: The analysed material was cDNA or gDNA that came from T cells, B-cell-depleted T cells, or PBMCs.

How the authors handled the data: The assay estimated nucleated cells by amplifying reference gene primers. Here immunoSEQ multiplex PCR was the method, and the copy in TCRdb shows in-frame clones only, minus some. D and trimming come from the DNA, and the V and J calls and clone size come from that table. The table records 200,000 to 300,000 clones, around nine tenths of them present only once. Sample: peripheral blood. This clonotype originated in a woman aged 55 to 70 who had recovered from COVID-19.

The CDR3 coding sequence is TGCAGCGCACGCGGTGGGGGCGCGTACCAAGAGACCCAGTACTTC. Amino acid sequence: CSARGGGAYQETQYF. The chain employs TRBV29-1 and TRBJ2-5, with D tentatively TRBD1 (6 bases). This CDR3 is 15 amino acids long. CDR1 SQVTM and CDR2 ANQGSEA come from the germline V gene. The V end was cut by 7 bases, the J end by 0 bases, with 18 bases between.